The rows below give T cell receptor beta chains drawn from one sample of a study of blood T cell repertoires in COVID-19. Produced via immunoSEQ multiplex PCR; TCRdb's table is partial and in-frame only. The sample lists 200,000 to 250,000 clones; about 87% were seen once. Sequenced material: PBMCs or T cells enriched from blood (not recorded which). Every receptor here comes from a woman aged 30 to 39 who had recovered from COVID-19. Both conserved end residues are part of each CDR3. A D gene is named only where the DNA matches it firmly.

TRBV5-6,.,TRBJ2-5,CASSNLNRGGETQYF,TGTGCCAGCAGCAACCTTAATAGGGGGGGAGAGACCCAGTACTTC
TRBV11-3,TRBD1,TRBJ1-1,CASSSGQGSYTEAFF,TGTGCCAGCAGCTCCGGACAGGGGAGCTACACTGAAGCTTTCTTT
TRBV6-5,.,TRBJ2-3,CASQRDTTDTQYF,TGTGCCAGCCAAAGGGACACCACAGATACGCAGTATTTT
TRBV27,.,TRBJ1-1,CASQRRGGTEAFF,TGTGCCAGCCAAAGGAGGGGCGGGACTGAAGCTTTCTTT
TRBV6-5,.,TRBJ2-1,CASSITQGSNKQFF,TGTGCCAGCAGCATCACTCAGGGTTCGAATAAGCAGTTCTTC
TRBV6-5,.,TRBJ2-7,CATAGRPSYEQYF,TGTGCCACCGCGGGACGGCCATCCTACGAGCAGTACTTC
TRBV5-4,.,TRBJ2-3,CASSLGYKTSGADTQYF,TGTGCCAGCAGCTTGGGGTATAAGACTAGTGGGGCAGATACGCAGTATTTT
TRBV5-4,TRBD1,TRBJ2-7,CASSFGQDEQYF,TGTGCCAGCAGCTTTGGACAGGACGAGCAGTACTTC
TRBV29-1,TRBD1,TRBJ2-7,CSVYVPGQGSYEQYF,TGCAGCGTTTATGTCCCGGGACAGGGATCCTACGAGCAGTACTTC
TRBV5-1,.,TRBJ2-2,CASTQGRANTGELFF,TGCGCCAGCACACAGGGCCGGGCGAACACCGGGGAGCTGTTTTTT
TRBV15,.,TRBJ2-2,CATSRDPAAGELFF,TGTGCCACCAGCAGAGATCCAGCGGCCGGGGAGCTGTTTTTT
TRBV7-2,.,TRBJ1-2,CASSLAGHYGYTF,TGTGCCAGCAGCTTAGCGGGCCACTATGGCTACACCTTC